The 21 T cell receptor beta chains presented below share a single source sample, sequenced in a study of blood T cell repertoires in COVID-19. Only in-frame clones appear in the TCRdb table, and some are missing; sequencing was by immunoSEQ multiplex PCR. The sample lists 300,000 to 400,000 clones; 88% were seen once. Sequenced material: PBMCs or T cells enriched from blood (not recorded which). Receptor source: a woman aged 25 to 39 with acute COVID-19.

The CDR3 bases are TGTGCCAGCAGACGACAGGTTGGCGAGCAGTACTTC. This gives the protein CASRRQVGEQYF. The chain carries TRBV7-9 and TRBJ2-7; the D gene is possibly TRBD1 (6 bases). Germline-derived CDR1 and CDR2 are SEHNR and FQNEAQ (reference sequence). The CDR3 runs to 12 residues. Trimming removed 6 bases at V and 6 bases at J, with 12 bases between.

The gene calls are TRBV19 and TRBJ1-6, with 8 bases matching TRBD1. The germline V gene encodes CDR1 LNHDA and CDR2 SQIVND (reference sequence). The ends lost 6 bases at V and 10 bases at J; junction bases unmatched: 2. This CDR3 comprises 12 residues. The DNA of the CDR3 is TGTGCCAGTAGGACAGGGGTCTCACCCCTCCACTTT. It specifies CASRTGVSPLHF. Complete variable domain (other parts from reference TRBV19 and TRBJ1-6): DGGITQSPKYLFRKEGQNVTLSCEQNLNHDAMYWYRQDPGQGLRLIYYSQIVNDFQKGDIAEGYSVSREKKESFPLTVTSAQKNPTAFYLCASRTGVSPLHFGNGTRLTVT.

J is TRBJ2-3 and V is TRBV4-1, with D perhaps matching TRBD1 (6 bases). Germline CDR1 is MGHRA and CDR2 is YSYEKL. Trimming removed 2 bases from V and 6 bases from J, with 9 bases in between. The CDR3 is 13 amino acids. In DNA, the CDR3 is TGCGCCAGCAGCCAAAATGACAGGGATACGCAGTATTTT. This gives the protein CASSQNDRDTQYF.

The chain combines TRBV19 with TRBJ2-7; possibly TRBD1 for D (5 bases). This CDR3 comprises 13 residues. V lost 6 bases and J 1 base, leaving 10 bases between the germline ends. Germline CDR1 LNHDA, CDR2 SQIVND (reference sequence). CDR3 in DNA: TGTGCCAGTAGCTTCGACAGATCCTACGAGCAGTACTTC. Its protein is CASSFDRSYEQYF.

The CDR3 region has the DNA TGTGCCAGCAGTGAAGCGCTCGTACTTTCCGGGGTCAACTATGGCTACACCTTC. This translates into CASSEALVLSGVNYGYTF. The V call is TRBV2, the J call TRBJ1-2; unclear D gene. This CDR3 contains 18 residues. Germline values: CDR1 SNHLY, CDR2 FYNNEI. Deletions cut 0 bases from V and 2 bases from J, with 19 bases between. The full variable domain, completed using reference TRBV2 and TRBJ1-2, is EPEVTQTPSHQVTQMGQEVILRCVPISNHLYFYWYRQILGQKVEFLVSFYNNEISEKSEIFDDQFSVERPDGSNFTLKIRSTKLEDSAMYFCASSEALVLSGVNYGYTFGSGTRLTVV.

This clone was counted once. The chain recombines TRBV6-5 with TRBJ2-7; maybe TRBD1 (5 bases). The CDR3 consists of 13 residues. Trimming took 4 bases from V and 1 from J, leaving 8 bases between them. The germline gives CDR1 MNHEY, CDR2 SVGAGI. CDR3 sequence reads: CASSSGPSYEQYF. In DNA, the CDR3 is TGTGCCAGCAGTTCAGGGCCTTCCTACGAGCAGTACTTC.

J is TRBJ2-2 and V is TRBV5-1; tentative D call: TRBD2 (5 bases). Germline CDR1 is SGHRS and CDR2 is YFSETQ. This CDR3 has 14 residues. V lost 5 bases and J 3 bases, leaving 11 bases between the germline ends. The CDR3 bases are TGCGCCAGCAGAGAGTTCGGGGACACCGGGGAGCTGTTTTTT. Protein: CASREFGDTGELFF.

The chain links TRBV7-2 to TRBJ1-4; D may be TRBD1 (5 bases). There are 12 residues in the CDR3. Trimming removed 3 bases from V and 8 bases from J, with 7 bases in between. The germline gives CDR1 SGHTA, CDR2 FQGNSA. Here the CDR3 DNA reads TGTGCCAGCAGCTTCTCAGGGGAAAAACTGTTTTTT. It translates to CASSFSGEKLFF.

The chain employs TRBV6-5 and TRBJ2-1, with 9 bases matching TRBD1. From germline, CDR1 is MNHEY and CDR2 SVGAGI. The V gene end was trimmed by 8 bases and the J gene end by 2 bases; junction bases not matched to a gene: 4. The CDR3 runs 14 residues. The CDR3 sequence: CASARDRAYNEQFF. The CDR3 nucleotides are TGTGCCAGCGCACGGGACAGGGCCTACAATGAGCAGTTCTTC.

V and J are TRBV27 and TRBJ1-5; D remains unclear. From germline, CDR1 is MNHEY and CDR2 SMNVEV (reference sequence). V was cut by 3 bases and J by 6 bases, with 6 bases left in between. This CDR3 contains 12 residues. The CDR3: CASSFRGQPQHF. Written as DNA, the CDR3 is TGTGCCAGCAGTTTTAGAGGTCAGCCCCAGCATTTT.

The chain recombines TRBV5-1 with TRBJ1-4; D uncertain. Germline assignment: CDR1 SGHRS and CDR2 YFSETQ. Between the trimmed V and J ends, which lost 2 bases and 0 bases, there was a span of 11 bases. The CDR3 is 16 amino acids. Written as DNA, the CDR3 is TGCGCCAGCAGCTTAAGTCGCGGGACAACTAATGAAAAACTGTTTTTT. Translating it yields CASSLSRGTTNEKLFF.

The genes are TRBV13 and TRBJ2-7; 7 nucleotides match TRBD1. Losses at the gene ends were 2 bases for V and 9 bases for J; bases not matched to a gene: 10. Per the germline V gene, CDR1 is PRHDT and CDR2 is FYEKMQ (reference sequence). The CDR3 totals 14 residues. The CDR3 DNA is TGTGCCAGCAGCTTATTTGTCGGGGACAGTACGCAGTACTTC. It translates to CASSLFVGDSTQYF.

This chain joins TRBV6-1 and TRBJ2-7, with D tentatively TRBD2 (6 bases). Trimming took 1 base from V and 2 from J, leaving 9 bases between them. CDR3 length equals 14 residues. Per germline, CDR1 MNHNS and CDR2 SASEGT. The chain's CDR3 is CASSEGLEAYEQYF. The CDR3 region has the DNA TGTGCCAGCAGTGAAGGACTAGAGGCCTACGAGCAGTACTTC.

CDR3 nucleotide sequence: TGTGCCATCAGCCCCGGGACTAGCGGACCCACAGATACGCAGTATTTT. Protein sequence: CAISPGTSGPTDTQYF. The gene calls are TRBV10-3 and TRBJ2-3; 11 nucleotides line up with TRBD2. The ends lost 6 bases at V and 2 bases at J; junction bases unmatched: 7. The germline gives CDR1 ENHRY, CDR2 SYGVKD. The length of the CDR3 is 16 residues.

The CDR3 coding sequence is TGTGCCAGCAGAGTCAGGGGGCAGAGCTATGGCTACACCTTC. Translating gives CASRVRGQSYGYTF. This chain joins TRBV6-5 and TRBJ1-2; 8 nucleotides line up with TRBD1. This CDR3 has 14 amino acids. CDR1 and CDR2 (germline): MNHEY, SVGAGI. V was pared by 6 bases and J by 4 bases, with 7 bases of the junction left unmatched.

The chain employs TRBV2 and TRBJ1-2; the D is unclear. CDR1 is SNHLY, CDR2 FYNNEI, per germline. The CDR3 sequence is 14 residues long. V lost 7 bases to trimming and J lost 2 bases, with 14 bases between them. CDR3 region: CASNLTPFNYGYTF. The CDR3 region has the DNA TGTGCCAGCAACTTGACACCTTTCAACTATGGCTACACCTTC.

V and J are TRBV7-2 and TRBJ2-3; 9 positions match TRBD2. This CDR3 spans 17 amino acids. Unmatched junction bases numbered 9, after V lost 1 base and J lost 4 bases. The V gene's germline CDR1 is SGHTA and CDR2 FQGNSA. Here the CDR3 DNA reads TGTGCCAGCAGCTTAGATCGAGGCGGGGGGGCCTCAGATACGCAGTATTTT. Residues: CASSLDRGGGASDTQYF.

This chain joins TRBV6-2 or TRBV6-3 and TRBJ2-1; a possible D gene is TRBD2 (6 bases). The CDR3 consists of 14 residues. Germline V gives CDR1 MNHEY, CDR2 SVGEGT. Trimming cost V 5 bases and J 1 base, with 9 bases left between them. CDR3 sequence: CASSRGTSYNEQFF. CDR3 sequence (DNA): TGTGCCAGCAGTCGGGGGACGTCCTACAATGAGCAGTTCTTC.

The V call is TRBV5-5, the J call TRBJ2-7; possibly TRBD1 for D (6 bases). V shed 5 bases and J shed 6 bases, with 12 bases lying between them. Germline V CDR1 and CDR2: SGHKS, YYEKEE (reference sequence). The CDR3 is 12 residues long. The CDR3 DNA is TGTGCCAGCAGTGTTGGACAGACCGAGCAGTACTTC. It translates to CASSVGQTEQYF.

As concerns this clone: Other DNA sequences in this specimen translate into the identical CDR3. The DNA of the CDR3 is TGCAGCGTTGAGACGGGTACCTACGAGCAGTACTTC. Protein: CSVETGTYEQYF. The chain joins TRBV29-1 to TRBJ2-7; D remains unclear. The germline CDR1 and CDR2 sequences are SQVTM and ANQGSEA. Trimming cost V 3 bases and J 2 bases, with 8 bases left between them. This CDR3 comprises 12 residues.

The rearrangement uses TRBV30 and TRBJ2-6; no clear D gene. The CDR3 covers 15 residues. Germline loops: CDR1 GTSNPN, CDR2 SVGIG (reference sequence). With 0 bases removed from V and 2 bases from J, the gap between germline ends came to 8 bases. The CDR3 DNA reads as TGTGCCTGGAGTGTACTCGAACCTGGGGCCAACGTCCTGACTTTC. As protein: CAWSVLEPGANVLTF.